The following is a TCR beta chain sequence with its context. This record comes from a study of T cell changes during pregnancy in multiple sclerosis. CDR1 is MNHNS and CDR2 is SASEGT in the germline V gene. The CDR3 contains 13 residues. V shed 7 bases, J shed 1 base, and the junction held 2 bases outside the gene matches. Measured with immunoSEQ multiplex PCR; TCRdb has only the in-frame clones, and not every one. Here the sample spans some 100,000 clones, approximately 94% being singletons. The rearrangement uses TRBV6-1 and TRBJ2-7; TRBD1 agrees at 9 bases. The sample was peripheral blood, taken before pregnancy. This sequence originates from a female donor with multiple sclerosis, enrolled in a pregnancy study. For the CDR3, the DNA is TGTGCCAGCACCGGGACAGGGTCCTACGAGCAGTACTTC. Protein: CASTGTGSYEQYF.